Included here is one T cell receptor (beta chain) sequence, with context. Method: immunoSEQ multiplex PCR; TCRdb's copy keeps in-frame clones and lacks some. Among 140,000 to 150,000 clones listed, roughly 87% were seen once. This record comes from a study of blood T cell repertoires in COVID-19. Germline V CDR1 and CDR2: SNHLY, FYNNEI. The CDR3 loop spans 13 amino acids. The V gene lost 5 bases and the J gene lost 7 bases, with 12 bases spanning the gap. V is TRBV2 and J is TRBJ1-5; D unclear. The TCR originated in a middle-aged woman who had been exposed to COVID-19. Sequenced: PBMCs or T cells enriched from blood (not recorded which). The CDR3 protein is CASSPGSIQPQHF. CDR3 DNA sequence: TGTGCCAGCAGTCCCGGGTCCATACAGCCCCAGCATTTT.